This TCR beta chain was captured by sequencing in a study of T cell repertoires in cytomegalovirus infection (dated by TCRdb to the late 2010s). For the wider study: The HLA type of each donor mattered for the analysis, because public TCR beta signatures pointed to carriage of CMV infection along with the matching HLA type. Overall study outcomes, separate from this receptor: In the ex vivo response, HLA-C-restricted CMV-specific TCR beta clonotypes were dominant, and in two of eight donors the single most frequent clonotype came from this HLA-C-restricted group. Carriers of CMV infection plus the relevant HLA type were discriminated by the cumulative frequency of public TCR beta family members in the study cohort and in an independent roughly 380-donor cohort.

Trimming takes 10 bases off V and 0 bases off J; junction bases not matched to a gene: 6. From a lookup of the germline V gene, CDR1 and CDR2 are ENHRY and SYGVKD. Its CDR3 holds 14 amino acids, cysteine through phenylalanine. CDR3 DNA only is kept here, 42 bases in frame from base 1. In the case of this clonotype: This clone's antigen is unknown. The record has no base qualities; no much larger clone is one base away.

Sequencing was performed on an Illumina HiSeq 1500. In TCRdb, the public reads were trimmed at Q25 with fastp and aligned with MiXCR, with productive beta chains retained. Identical CDR3 proteins give one entry, which carries the most common genes and DNA. In this sample the table shows about 150,000 distinct CDR3 sequences, about 25% of which occur a single time. The ten top clones hold 9.5% to 13% of the sample. Sequenced material: PBMCs. The origin of this receptor is a human donor in good health (CMV status not recorded). Some clones in this sample may be carry-over from other donors' samples. The sequence joins TRBV10-3 to TRBJ1-1; a stretch of 9 junction bases matches TRBD1. The CDR3 protein is CATGQGPMNTEAFF. In nucleotide form, the sequence is TGTGCCACCGGACAGGGGCCTATGAACACTGAAGCTTTCTTT.